This TCR beta chain came from a study of siplizumab effects on memory and regulatory T cells. Overall study results and limits: Naive T cells appeared more varied than memory cells and looked like key alloresponse contributors.

Note on this clone: Its antigen is not known.

Measured with immunoSEQ multiplex PCR; TCRdb has only the in-frame clones, and not every one. The sample holds 97,000 or so clones, 80% to 95% seen once. The CDR3 covers 14 residues. Germline lookup yields CDR1 SQVTM and CDR2 ANQGSEA. The V and J ends lost 5 bases and 2 bases respectively, with 15 bases between them. The chain recombines TRBV29-1 with TRBJ1-1; tentatively, D is TRBD1 (6 bases). The receptor's source is a human donor in good health. Sequencing input: CD4+ T cells sorted from blood. The CDR3 sequence: CSVHGGQPNTEAFF. The CDR3 nucleotides are TGCAGCGTTCACGGGGGGCAGCCAAACACTGAAGCTTTCTTT.